This TCR beta chain comes out of a study of OX40 agonist ivuxolimab in advanced cancers. The germline V gene has CDR1 SQVTM and CDR2 ANQGSEA. CDR3 length: 16 amino acids. The V gene end was trimmed by 3 bases and the J gene end by 2 bases; junction bases not matched to a gene: 7. TCRdb's copy holds only in-frame clones and misses some; the assay was immunoSEQ multiplex PCR. The table lists about 69,000 clones, roughly 83% of them singletons, with approximately 8.7% in the top ten. The sample in question was CD4+ or CD8+ T cells sorted from blood, obtained in a trial of the OX40 agonist ivuxolimab. J is TRBJ2-3 and V is TRBV29-1, with 11 bases matching TRBD2. The receptor comes from an adult with an advanced solid tumor such as melanoma, head and neck, liver or kidney cancer. DNA of the CDR3: TGCAGCGTTGATCTCGCTAGCGGGGGGACCACAGATACGCAGTATTTT. Translating it yields CSVDLASGGTTDTQYF.